The 20 T cell receptor beta chains below come from one sample, sequenced in a study of blood T cell repertoires in COVID-19. The protocol was immunoSEQ multiplex PCR, while the TCRdb copy is restricted to in-frame clones and leaves out a portion. The sample gives 250,000 to 350,000 clones, 84% of which show up once; about 1.5% is in the top ten. Sequenced material: peripheral blood. These receptors all stem from a human donor with COVID-19, enrolled during active disease. The donor label of this sample is uncertain.

The chain employs TRBV2 and TRBJ2-5; 9 positions match TRBD2. The CDR3 is made up of 15 amino acids. Trimming removed 4 bases from V and 4 bases from J; junction bases left unmatched: 7. From germline, CDR1 is SNHLY and CDR2 FYNNEI. Here the CDR3 DNA reads TGTGCCAGCAGTGCTAGCGGGGTAGCCTCAGAGACCCAGTACTTC. Translated, it gives CASSASGVASETQYF.

This clone was detected a few times. V usage is TRBV7-9 and J usage is TRBJ1-5, with D unclear. V lost 5 bases, J lost 0 bases, and 11 bases lay in between. The germline V gene encodes CDR1 SEHNR and CDR2 FQNEAQ (reference sequence). This CDR3 spans 15 amino acids. CDR3: CASSPRGDSNQPQHF. CDR3 nucleotides: TGTGCCAGCAGCCCCCGGGGAGATAGCAATCAGCCCCAGCATTTT.

The DNA of the CDR3 is TGTGCCAGTAGTACCCCAGTGGTGGCGGTTGGTGGCTACACCTTC. It yields the protein CASSTPVVAVGGYTF. This chain links TRBV19 with TRBJ1-2; D not certain. Germline-derived CDR1 and CDR2 are LNHDA and SQIVND (reference sequence). Trimming removed 4 bases from V and 7 bases from J, with 19 bases in between. The CDR3 loop spans 15 amino acids.

The CDR3 loop is CASSLVAGQGGWQPQHF. CDR3 DNA: TGTGCCAGCAGCCTAGTCGCGGGACAGGGGGGTTGGCAGCCCCAGCATTTT. V and J are TRBV28 and TRBJ1-5; 11 bases match TRBD1. CDR1 is MDHEN and CDR2 is SYDVKM in the germline V gene. This CDR3 is 17 amino acids long. The V and J ends lost 6 bases and 7 bases, in that order; junction bases with no gene match: 14.

The CDR3 region has the DNA TGTGCAAGTCGCTCTAGCTACTCGGGGCGACTAGACGGTTTTTTCGATGAGCAGTTCTTC. This translates into CASRSSYSGRLDGFFDEQFF. This chain connects TRBV12-2 to TRBJ2-1; TRBD2 reflects the table's D call only, with no check against the DNA. TRBV12-2 is listed as a pseudogene. This CDR3 has 20 amino acids.

The rearrangement links TRBV5-4 to TRBJ2-1; 7 bases fit TRBD2. This CDR3 contains 14 residues. Trimming took 1 base from V and 5 from J; bases not matched to a gene: 3. The germline gives CDR1 SGHNT, CDR2 YYREEE (reference sequence). CDR3 DNA: TGTGCCAGCAGCTTGACTAGCGCAGACAATGAGCAGTTCTTC. As protein: CASSLTSADNEQFF.

This clone was picked up one time. This sequence joins TRBV9 and TRBJ2-3, with D tentatively TRBD2 (6 bases). This CDR3 contains 16 residues. V was pared by 3 bases and J by 1 base, with 15 bases between. Germline V gene data show CDR1 as SGDLS and CDR2 as YYNGEE. The CDR3 DNA reads TGTGCCAGCAGCGCGGGAGTAGGGGACCGCACAGATACGCAGTATTTT. This gives the protein CASSAGVGDRTDTQYF.

In its sample, this clone was seen a few times. V and J are TRBV18 and TRBJ2-5; TRBD2 aligns across 14 bases. Germline lookup yields CDR1 KGHSH and CDR2 LQKENI. V gave up 3 bases and J gave up 4 bases; unmatched junction bases: 7. This CDR3 comprises 17 residues. Written as DNA, the CDR3 is TGTGCCAGCTCACCTGGGACTAGCGGGAGATGGGTAGAGACCCAGTACTTC. Protein product: CASSPGTSGRWVETQYF. The whole variable domain, filled in from reference TRBV18 and TRBJ2-5, reads NAGVMQNPRHLVRRRGQEARLRCSPMKGHSHVYWYRQLPEEGLKFMVYLQKENIIDESGMPKERFSAEFPKEGPSILRIQQVVRGDSAAYFCASSPGTSGRWVETQYFGPGTRLLVL.

A note on this clone: Within the sample, other DNA sequences also encode this same CDR3. The chain links TRBV5-1 to TRBJ2-1; 11 bases are shared with TRBD2. After removal of 3 bases from V and 3 bases from J, the junction contained 2 bases not matched to a gene. The CDR3 runs to 15 residues. Germline CDR1 and CDR2: SGHRS and YFSETQ. The CDR3 DNA follows: TGCGCCAGCAGCTCCACTAGCGGGAGCTACAATGAGCAGTTCTTC. Its protein product is CASSSTSGSYNEQFF.

The gene calls are TRBV19 and TRBJ2-3; 7 positions match TRBD1. This CDR3 spans 16 amino acids. Germline loops: CDR1 LNHDA, CDR2 SQIVND (reference sequence). The trim removed 4 bases at V and 2 bases at J, leaving 9 bases unmatched. CDR3 region: CASSKPRDSHTDTQYF. The CDR3, as DNA: TGTGCCAGTAGTAAGCCCCGGGACAGTCACACAGATACGCAGTATTTT.

The CDR3 DNA reads TGTGCCAGCAGCCCACGGGGGGTGCTACGGACTAGCGGTTTCGGCGAGCAGTACTTC. As protein: CASSPRGVLRTSGFGEQYF. The J gene is TRBJ2-7, the V gene TRBV5-6, with TRBD2 matching 10 bases. The V and J ends lost 4 bases and 6 bases, in that order; junction bases with no gene match: 22. This CDR3 comprises 19 residues. Per the germline V gene, CDR1 is SGHDT and CDR2 is YYEEEE.

In DNA, the CDR3 is TGTGCCAGCAGCAAATACCGGACAGGGAGGTCTGTCAATTCACCCCTCCACTTT. It translates to CASSKYRTGRSVNSPLHF. The rearrangement links TRBV11-2 to TRBJ1-6; 8 positions match TRBD1. V lost 5 bases and J lost 7; bases outside the gene matches: 16. Looked up from germline, CDR1 is SGHAT and CDR2 is FQNNGV. The CDR3 totals 18 residues.

In regard to this clone: Other DNA sequences of this sample code for an identical CDR3. The chain links TRBV9 to TRBJ2-7, with TRBD1 identical over 7 bases. The V and J ends lost 0 bases and 3 bases, in that order; junction bases with no gene match: 6. From germline, CDR1 is SGDLS and CDR2 YYNGEE. The CDR3 has 15 amino acids. CDR3 region: CASSVGAGGSYEQYF. The CDR3 nucleotides are TGTGCCAGCAGCGTAGGGGCAGGGGGTAGCTACGAGCAGTACTTC.

J is TRBJ2-1 and V is TRBV19; D is ambiguous. CDR3 length: 14 residues. From germline, CDR1 is LNHDA and CDR2 SQIVND (reference sequence). Trimming stripped 5 bases from V and 0 bases from J, with 8 bases between. The CDR3, as DNA: TGTGCCAGTAGTGGGCCCAGCTCCTACAATGAGCAGTTCTTC. Its protein product is CASSGPSSYNEQFF.

This rearrangement joins TRBV19 to TRBJ1-2; TRBD1 might be the D (6 bases). The CDR3 is 13 amino acids. Germline assignment: CDR1 LNHDA and CDR2 SQIVND (reference sequence). V lost 3 bases and J 8 bases, leaving 13 bases between the germline ends. CDR3 protein: CASSISGVKGYTF. DNA for the CDR3: TGTGCCAGTAGTATCTCAGGGGTAAAAGGCTACACCTTC.

In this sample, this clone turned up a few times. Given a much more abundant clone one base away, this may be a read error. The chain carries TRBV7-2 and TRBJ2-1; 11 bases map to TRBD2. The CDR3 contains 16 residues. The V and J ends lost 0 bases and 4 bases, in that order; junction bases with no gene match: 2. The germline gives CDR1 SGHTA, CDR2 FQGNSA. Written as DNA, the CDR3 is TGTGCCAGCAGCTTAGCTGGGACTAGCGGTTACAATGAGCAGTTCTTC. The encoded protein is CASSLAGTSGYNEQFF.

The rearrangement uses TRBV4-1 and TRBJ2-7; TRBD2 agrees at 7 bases. Germline V CDR1 and CDR2: MGHRA, YSYEKL. J lost 10 bases, V lost 0 bases, and 9 bases had no gene match. The CDR3 spans 14 residues. Here the CDR3 reads CASSQDRARDYQYF. CDR3 sequence (DNA): TGCGCCAGCAGCCAAGATCGGGCAAGGGACTATCAGTACTTC.

The chain carries TRBV7-2 and TRBJ1-3; possibly TRBD1 for D (5 bases). The CDR3 runs 15 residues. Germline V gives CDR1 SGHTA, CDR2 FQGNSA. The V and J ends lost 3 bases and 7 bases respectively, with 16 bases between them. CDR3 in amino acids: CASSFDGGGYNTIYF. In nucleotides, the CDR3 is TGTGCCAGCAGCTTCGACGGGGGGGGTTATAACACCATATATTTT.

This CDR3 is CASSPIGTGNTIYF. CDR3 nucleotide sequence: TGTGCCAGCAGCCCTATCGGGACAGGAAACACCATATATTTT. The rearrangement uses TRBV7-2 and TRBJ1-3; tentative D call: TRBD1 (6 bases). Deletions cut 5 bases from V and 4 bases from J, with 12 bases between. The CDR3 extends over 14 amino acids. The germline gives CDR1 SGHTA, CDR2 FQGNSA.

The genes are TRBV4-3 and TRBJ2-3; the match to TRBD2 covers 10 bases. The CDR3 is 16 amino acids. Germline V gives CDR1 LGHNA, CDR2 YSLEER. The trim removed 4 bases at V and 2 bases at J, leaving 6 bases unmatched. The CDR3 spells CASSRSGTSATDTQYF. Written as DNA, the CDR3 is TGCGCCAGCAGCCGTTCCGGGACTAGCGCCACAGATACGCAGTATTTT.